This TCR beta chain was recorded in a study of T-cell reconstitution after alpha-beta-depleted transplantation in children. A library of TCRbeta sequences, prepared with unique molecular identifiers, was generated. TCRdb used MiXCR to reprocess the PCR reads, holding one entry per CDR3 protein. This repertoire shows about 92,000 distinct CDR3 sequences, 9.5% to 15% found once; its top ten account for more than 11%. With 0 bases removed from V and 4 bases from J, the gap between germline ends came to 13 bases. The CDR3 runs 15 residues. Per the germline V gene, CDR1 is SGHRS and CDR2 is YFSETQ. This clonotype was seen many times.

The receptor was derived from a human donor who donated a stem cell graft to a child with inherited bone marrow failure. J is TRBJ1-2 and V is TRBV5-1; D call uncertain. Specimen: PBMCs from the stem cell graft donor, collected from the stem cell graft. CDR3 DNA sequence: TGCGCCAGCAGCTTGGCTCCGGTAGAGCTCTATGGCTACACCTTC. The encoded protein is CASSLAPVELYGYTF.